The 15 T cell receptor beta chains below all came from one sample that was sequenced in a study of blood T cell repertoires in COVID-19. Sequencing used immunoSEQ multiplex PCR; TCRdb keeps in-frame clones, though not all of them. The data show around 140,000 clones, roughly 80% seen once. Source material: PBMCs or T cells enriched from blood (not recorded which). Receptors originate from a middle-aged man with acute COVID-19.

The rearrangement joins TRBV5-1 to TRBJ2-7; D uncertain. V was pared by 4 bases and J by 0 bases, with 20 bases between. The CDR3 has 17 amino acids. The V gene's germline CDR1 is SGHRS and CDR2 YFSETQ. The CDR3 reads CASSDSLSARSSYEQYF. The CDR3 DNA is TGCGCCAGCAGCGATTCCCTTAGTGCGAGGAGCTCCTACGAGCAGTACTTC. The variable domain in full, with the rest retrieved from reference TRBV5-1 and TRBJ2-7, is KAGVTQTPRYLIKTRGQQVTLSCSPISGHRSVSWYQQTPGQGLQFLFEYFSETQRNKGNFPGRFSGRQFSNSRSEMNVSTLELGDSALYLCASSDSLSARSSYEQYFGPGTRLTVT.

V gene TRBV12-3 or TRBV12-4 combines with J gene TRBJ1-1; D gene uncertain. The CDR3 totals 12 residues. V was shortened by 2 bases and J by 7 bases, with 8 bases between the two germline ends. CDR3 bases: TGTGCCAGCAGTTTACCGAACGGTGAAGCTTTCTTT. The encoded protein is CASSLPNGEAFF.

The chain uses TRBV9 and TRBJ1-1; TRBD1 aligns across 7 bases. From germline, CDR1 is SGDLS and CDR2 YYNGEE. V was pared by 4 bases and J by 3 bases, with 9 bases of the junction left unmatched. The CDR3 spans 15 residues. CDR3 coding DNA: TGTGCCAGCAGCTTCCTTCCTCAGGGGGACACTGAAGCTTTCTTT. Translating gives CASSFLPQGDTEAFF.

The chain employs TRBV5-1 and TRBJ1-1, with D possibly being TRBD1 (6 bases). CDR1 is SGHRS, CDR2 YFSETQ, per germline. The CDR3 is 15 residues long. V lost 1 base and J lost 2, with 12 bases in between. CDR3: CASSLQGWGNTEAFF. CDR3 DNA sequence: TGCGCCAGCAGCTTGCAGGGGTGGGGAAACACTGAAGCTTTCTTT. Using reference TRBV5-1 and TRBJ1-1 for the parts outside the CDR3, the full variable domain is KAGVTQTPRYLIKTRGQQVTLSCSPISGHRSVSWYQQTPGQGLQFLFEYFSETQRNKGNFPGRFSGRQFSNSRSEMNVSTLELGDSALYLCASSLQGWGNTEAFFGQGTRLTVV.

The DNA for the CDR3 is TGTGCCAGCAGCCACCGGCAGGGAAATCAGCCCCAGCATTTT. It encodes CASSHRQGNQPQHF. The chain links TRBV3-1 (or the pseudogene TRBV3-2) to TRBJ1-5; perhaps TRBD1 as D (5 bases). Germline-derived CDR1 and CDR2 are LGHDT and YNNKEL (reference sequence). With 3 bases removed from V and 4 bases from J, the gap between germline ends came to 10 bases. This CDR3 is built from 14 residues.

The chain is built from TRBV6-5 and TRBJ2-7; 10 nucleotides agree with TRBD2. The CDR3 covers 15 residues. Germline lookup yields CDR1 MNHEY and CDR2 SVGAGI. The junction had 4 bases not matched to a gene; V was cut back by 3 bases and J by 2 bases. DNA for the CDR3: TGTGCCAGCAGTTATTCACTAGCGGGGACCTACGAGCAGTACTTC. This codes for CASSYSLAGTYEQYF.

This chain joins TRBV5-1 and TRBJ2-6; D remains ambiguous. Looked up from germline, CDR1 is SGHRS and CDR2 is YFSETQ. V was pared by 4 bases and J by 1 base, with 3 bases between. The CDR3 loop spans 13 amino acids. The CDR3 nucleotides read TGCGCCAGCAGCCAATCTGGGGCCAACGTCCTGACTTTC. The encoded protein is CASSQSGANVLTF.

CDR3 in DNA: TGTGCCATCAGTGGGACAGGGCGCAATCAGCCCCAGCATTTT. Translation: CAISGTGRNQPQHF. The rearrangement links TRBV10-3 to TRBJ1-5; TRBD1 agrees at 8 bases. The CDR3 runs 14 residues. V shed 4 bases and J 2 bases; nucleotides not matched to a gene: 1. From germline, CDR1 is ENHRY and CDR2 SYGVKD.

CDR3 loop: CASSLDRGVTEAFF. The CDR3 DNA reads TGTGCCAGCAGCCTGGACAGGGGGGTAACTGAAGCTTTCTTT. The chain has TRBV2 and TRBJ1-1, with 10 bases identical to TRBD1. Germline V gives CDR1 SNHLY, CDR2 FYNNEI. The CDR3 runs to 14 residues. J lost 5 bases, V lost 6 bases, and 6 bases had no gene match.

V and J are TRBV6-5 and TRBJ1-5; 7 positions agree with TRBD1. V trimming: 5 bases; J trimming: 7 bases; junction bases outside the gene matches: 8. Germline V CDR1 and CDR2: MNHEY, SVGAGI. This CDR3 has 14 residues. The CDR3 region is CASSLPGGPQPQHF. The DNA for the CDR3 is TGTGCCAGCAGTCTCCCAGGGGGACCGCAGCCCCAGCATTTT.

This clone has a handful of counts. Sequence at one end of the junction differs from germline and may be a read error. The chain combines TRBV29-1 with TRBJ2-5; 7 positions match TRBD2. The CDR3 consists of 12 residues. Germline values: CDR1 SQVTM, CDR2 ANQGSEA. The CDR3 nucleotides are TGCAGCGTGGGGGTCCCGGGCGGGGGAGCTCACTTC. The encoded protein is CSVGVPGGGAHF.

This clone came up a few times. The chain employs TRBV18 and TRBJ1-5, with D possibly being TRBD1 (6 bases). With 3 bases removed from V and 7 bases from J, the gap between germline ends came to 10 bases. CDR1 and CDR2 (germline): KGHSH, LQKENI. There are 13 residues in the CDR3. This CDR3 reads CASSPGRGQPQHF. The CDR3 DNA reads as TGTGCCAGCTCACCGGGGAGGGGGCAGCCCCAGCATTTT.

This rearrangement joins TRBV5-6 to TRBJ2-5; D unresolved. Per the germline V gene, CDR1 is SGHDT and CDR2 is YYEEEE. Deletions cut 0 bases from V and 2 bases from J, with 11 bases between. The CDR3 consists of 15 residues. DNA for the CDR3: TGTGCCAGCAGCTTGGTATCTTGGCAGCAAGAGACCCAGTACTTC. Protein: CASSLVSWQQETQYF.

CDR3: CASSSLAGAQETQYF. DNA for the CDR3: TGTGCCAGCAGCTCGCTAGCGGGGGCCCAAGAGACCCAGTACTTC. J is TRBJ2-5 and V is TRBV5-6, with 10 positions matching TRBD2. The CDR3 is 15 residues long. Germline V gene lookup returns CDR1 SGHDT and CDR2 YYEEEE. Trimming cost V 3 bases and J 1 base; bases outside gene matches: 3.

The table lists this clone with a few counts. The sample holds other DNA sequences that translate to the same CDR3. The chain has TRBV4-2 and TRBJ1-4; possible D gene TRBD1, 6 bases. Germline lookup yields CDR1 LGHNA and CDR2 YNFKEQ. Trimming removed 0 bases from V and 2 bases from J, with 10 bases in between. The CDR3 contains 16 residues. CDR3 sequence (DNA): TGTGCCAGCAGCCAAGATGGGGGGGCGACTAATGAAAAACTGTTTTTT. This codes for CASSQDGGATNEKLFF.